This T cell receptor beta chain comes out of a study of T cell responses to AZD1222 COVID-19 vaccine. Study background: Researchers grouped second doses given at about 4 or about 12 weeks into one pool.

The repertoire was sequenced with immunoSEQ multiplex PCR; TCRdb's copy has only in-frame clones and lacks some. The table shows 75,000 to 95,000 clones, with 70% to 90% occurring only once. In germline, CDR1 is LGHNA, CDR2 YNFKEQ. Trimming stripped 4 bases from V and 2 bases from J, with 17 bases between. The CDR3 has 16 residues. As for this clone: What it recognizes is unknown.

The study's findings and limits: Among vaccine-associated CD4 TCRs, coverage spanned spike, with dominance at 160-218 and 743-854. Donor demographics were predominantly white British with a female majority; clonal diversity may be underestimated. Spike-specific TCR breadth and depth were elevated following two AZD1222 doses.

The rearrangement uses TRBV4-2 and TRBJ1-2; D is unclear. Sequenced here: peripheral blood, sampled on day 0 of AZD1222 vaccination. This sequence originates from an adult in good health. The CDR3 nucleotides read TGTGCCAGCAGCCTCGAGACTGACCCGGGAAACTATGGCTACACCTTC. This codes for CASSLETDPGNYGYTF.